The next 3 T cell receptor beta chains were all read from a single sample in a study of cytomegalovirus exposure and HLA in healthy donors. Here immunoSEQ multiplex PCR was the method, and the copy in TCRdb shows in-frame clones only, minus some. Here the sample spans about 160,000 clones, roughly 89% being singletons. Sequenced sample: PBMCs. These receptors came from a woman younger than 35 in good health and CMV-seropositive.

As DNA, the CDR3 is TGCGCCAGCAGCCCCGGACAGGGAAGGGACACTGAAGCTTTCTTT. Amino acids: CASSPGQGRDTEAFF. This sequence joins TRBV4-3 and TRBJ1-1; 8 bases are shared with TRBD1. CDR3 length equals 15 residues. Germline V CDR1 and CDR2: LGHNA, YSLEER. Trimming cost V 4 bases and J 3 bases; bases outside gene matches: 7.

This sequence joins TRBV18 and TRBJ1-4; D is unclear. V shed 6 bases and J shed 7 bases, with 12 bases lying between them. The germline gives CDR1 KGHSH, CDR2 LQKENI. CDR3 size: 13 residues. CDR3 region: CASSLGSSEKLFF. CDR3 in DNA: TGTGCCAGCTCCTTGGGGAGTTCTGAAAAACTGTTTTTT.

The chain links TRBV29-1 to TRBJ1-1; D remains ambiguous. V shed 0 bases and J shed 6 bases, with 8 bases lying between them. Germline V gene data show CDR1 as SQVTM and CDR2 as ANQGSEA. This CDR3 has 12 amino acids. CDR3 amino acids: CSVEDLSAEAFF. CDR3 in DNA: TGCAGCGTTGAAGATCTGTCGGCTGAAGCTTTCTTT.